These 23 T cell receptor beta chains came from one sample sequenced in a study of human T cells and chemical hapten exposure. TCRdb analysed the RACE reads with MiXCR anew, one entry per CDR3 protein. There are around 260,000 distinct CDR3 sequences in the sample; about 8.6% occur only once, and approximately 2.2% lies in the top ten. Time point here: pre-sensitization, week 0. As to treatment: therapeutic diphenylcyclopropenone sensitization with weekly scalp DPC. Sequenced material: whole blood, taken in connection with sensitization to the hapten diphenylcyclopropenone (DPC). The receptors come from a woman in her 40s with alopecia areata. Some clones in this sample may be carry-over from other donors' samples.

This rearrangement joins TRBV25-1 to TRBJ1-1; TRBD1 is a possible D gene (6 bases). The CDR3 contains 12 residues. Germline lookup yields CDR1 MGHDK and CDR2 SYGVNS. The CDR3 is CAARTANTEAFF. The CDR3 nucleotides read TGTGCAGCGAGGACAGCGAACACTGAAGCTTTCTTT. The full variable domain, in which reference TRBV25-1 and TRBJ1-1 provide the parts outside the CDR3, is EADIYQTPRYLVIGTGKKITLECSQTMGHDKMYWYQQDPGMELHLIHYSYGVNSTEKGDLSSESTVSRIRTEHFPLTLESARPSHTSQYLCAARTANTEAFFGQGTRLTVV.

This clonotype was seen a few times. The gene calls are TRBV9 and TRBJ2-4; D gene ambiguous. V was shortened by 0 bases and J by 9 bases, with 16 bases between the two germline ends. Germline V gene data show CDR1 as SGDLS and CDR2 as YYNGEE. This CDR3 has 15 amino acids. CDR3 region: CASSVVAAQTGIQYF. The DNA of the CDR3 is TGTGCCAGCAGCGTAGTAGCCGCCCAGACTGGCATTCAGTACTTC.

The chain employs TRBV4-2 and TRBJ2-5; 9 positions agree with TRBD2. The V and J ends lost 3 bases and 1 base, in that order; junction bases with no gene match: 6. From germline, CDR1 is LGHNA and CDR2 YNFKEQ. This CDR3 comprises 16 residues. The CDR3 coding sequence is TGTGCCAGCAGCCAGTCTAGCGGGACGCTCCAAGAGACCCAGTACTTC. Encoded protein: CASSQSSGTLQETQYF.

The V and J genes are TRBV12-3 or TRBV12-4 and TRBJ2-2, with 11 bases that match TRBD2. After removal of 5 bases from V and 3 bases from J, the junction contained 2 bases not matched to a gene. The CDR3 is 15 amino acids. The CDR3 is CASSRTSGYTGELFF. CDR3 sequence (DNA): TGTGCCAGCAGTAGGACTAGCGGGTACACCGGGGAGCTGTTTTTT.

CDR3 nucleotide sequence: TGTGCCAGCAGCCAAGATTACTGGGCCATGAACACTGAAGCTTTCTTT. It translates to CASSQDYWAMNTEAFF. The chain is built from TRBV3-1 and TRBJ1-1; D call uncertain. Germline V gene data show CDR1 as LGHDT and CDR2 as YNNKEL (reference sequence). V lost 0 bases and J 0 bases, leaving 11 bases between the germline ends. This CDR3 spans 16 amino acids.

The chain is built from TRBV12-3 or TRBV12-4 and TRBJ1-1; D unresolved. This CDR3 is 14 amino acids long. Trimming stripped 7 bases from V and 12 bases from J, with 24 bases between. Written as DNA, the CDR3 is TGTGCCAGCATCATAGGTGGAGGACGAGGGATATCTTTCTTT. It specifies CASIIGGGRGISFF.

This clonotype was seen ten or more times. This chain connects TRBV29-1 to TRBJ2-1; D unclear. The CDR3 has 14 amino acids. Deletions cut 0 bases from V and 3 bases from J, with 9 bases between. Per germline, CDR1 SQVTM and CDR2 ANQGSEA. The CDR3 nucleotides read TGCAGCGTTGAAGATACCGGAGACTACAATGAGCAGTTCTTC. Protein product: CSVEDTGDYNEQFF.

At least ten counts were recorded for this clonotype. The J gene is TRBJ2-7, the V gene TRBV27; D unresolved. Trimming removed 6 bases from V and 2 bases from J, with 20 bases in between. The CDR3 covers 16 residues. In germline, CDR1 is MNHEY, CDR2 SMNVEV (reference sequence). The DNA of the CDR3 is TGTGCCAGCAGCGTCCTCAAAATGGACGGAACCTACGAGCAGTACTTC. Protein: CASSVLKMDGTYEQYF.

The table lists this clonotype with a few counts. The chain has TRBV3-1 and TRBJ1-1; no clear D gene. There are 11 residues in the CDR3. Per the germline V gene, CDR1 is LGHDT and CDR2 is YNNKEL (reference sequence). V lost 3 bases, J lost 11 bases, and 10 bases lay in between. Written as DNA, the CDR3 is TGTGCCAGCAGCCACGCCAAAGGGGCTTTCTTT. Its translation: CASSHAKGAFF. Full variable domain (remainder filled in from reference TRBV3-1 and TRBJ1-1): DTAVSQTPKYLVTQMGNDKSIKCEQNLGHDTMYWYKQDSKKFLKIMFSYNNKELIINETVPNRFSPKSPDKAHLNLHINSLELGDSAVYFCASSHAKGAFFGQGTRLTVV.

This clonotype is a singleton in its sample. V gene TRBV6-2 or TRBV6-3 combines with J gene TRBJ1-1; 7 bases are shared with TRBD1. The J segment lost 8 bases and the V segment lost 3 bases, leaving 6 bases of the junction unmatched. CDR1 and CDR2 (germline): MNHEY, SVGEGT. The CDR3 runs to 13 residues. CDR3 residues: CASSYSRQGEAFF. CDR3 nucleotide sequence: TGTGCCAGCAGTTATTCGAGACAGGGAGAAGCTTTCTTT.

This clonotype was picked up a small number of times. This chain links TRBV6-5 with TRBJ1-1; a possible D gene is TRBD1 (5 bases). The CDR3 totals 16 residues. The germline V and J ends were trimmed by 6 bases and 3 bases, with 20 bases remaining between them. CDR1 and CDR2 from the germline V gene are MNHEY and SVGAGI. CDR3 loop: CASRVRRVQGHTEAFF. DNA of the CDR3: TGTGCCAGCAGGGTGCGAAGGGTTCAGGGTCACACTGAAGCTTTCTTT.

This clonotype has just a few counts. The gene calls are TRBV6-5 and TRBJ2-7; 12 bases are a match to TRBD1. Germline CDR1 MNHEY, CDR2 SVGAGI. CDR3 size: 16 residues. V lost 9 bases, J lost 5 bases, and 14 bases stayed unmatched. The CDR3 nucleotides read TGTGCCAGTAGGCCCCCCCCGGGACAGGGGGCGAACGAGCAGTACTTC. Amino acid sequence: CASRPPPGQGANEQYF.

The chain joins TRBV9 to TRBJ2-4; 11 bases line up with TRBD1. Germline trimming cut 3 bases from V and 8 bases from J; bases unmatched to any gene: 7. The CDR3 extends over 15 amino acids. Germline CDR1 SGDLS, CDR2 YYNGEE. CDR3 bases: TGTGCCAGCAGCGATCCGGGACAGGGGGTCGACATTCAGTACTTC. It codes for CASSDPGQGVDIQYF.

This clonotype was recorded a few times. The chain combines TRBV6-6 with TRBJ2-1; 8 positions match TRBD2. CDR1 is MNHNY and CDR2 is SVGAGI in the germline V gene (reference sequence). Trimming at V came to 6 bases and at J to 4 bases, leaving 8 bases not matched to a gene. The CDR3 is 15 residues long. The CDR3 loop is CASRSTSGAYNEQFF. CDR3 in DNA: TGTGCCAGCAGGTCCACTAGCGGAGCTTACAATGAGCAGTTCTTC.

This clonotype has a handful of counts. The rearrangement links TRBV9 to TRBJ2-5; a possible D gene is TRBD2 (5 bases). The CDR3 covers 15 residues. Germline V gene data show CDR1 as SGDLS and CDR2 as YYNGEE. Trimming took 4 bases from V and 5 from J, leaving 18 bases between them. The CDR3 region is CASSPSTETGETQYF. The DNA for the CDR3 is TGTGCCAGCAGCCCCTCGACCGAAACGGGGGAGACCCAGTACTTC.

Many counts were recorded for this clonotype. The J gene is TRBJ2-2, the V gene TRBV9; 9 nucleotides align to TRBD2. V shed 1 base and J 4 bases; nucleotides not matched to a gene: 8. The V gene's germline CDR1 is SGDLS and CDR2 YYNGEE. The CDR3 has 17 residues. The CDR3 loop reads CASSVQVSAGGTGELFF. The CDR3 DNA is TGTGCCAGCAGCGTACAAGTCTCAGCGGGAGGCACCGGGGAGCTGTTTTTT.

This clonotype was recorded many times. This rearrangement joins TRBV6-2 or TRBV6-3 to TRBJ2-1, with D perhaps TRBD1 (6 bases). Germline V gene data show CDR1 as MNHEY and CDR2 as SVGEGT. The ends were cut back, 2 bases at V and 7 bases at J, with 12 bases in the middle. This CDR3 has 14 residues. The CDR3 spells CASSYQTRGNEQFF. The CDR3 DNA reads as TGTGCCAGCAGTTACCAAACTAGGGGGAATGAGCAGTTCTTC.

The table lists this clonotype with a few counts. This chain's CDR3 is CASSSMDRNNEQFF. The CDR3 DNA follows: TGTGCCAGCAGCTCGATGGACAGAAACAATGAGCAGTTCTTC. V gene TRBV5-4 combines with J gene TRBJ2-1; maybe TRBD1 (6 bases). The CDR3 is 14 amino acids. Trimming took 3 bases from V and 5 from J, leaving 12 bases between them. Per the germline V gene, CDR1 is SGHNT and CDR2 is YYREEE (reference sequence).

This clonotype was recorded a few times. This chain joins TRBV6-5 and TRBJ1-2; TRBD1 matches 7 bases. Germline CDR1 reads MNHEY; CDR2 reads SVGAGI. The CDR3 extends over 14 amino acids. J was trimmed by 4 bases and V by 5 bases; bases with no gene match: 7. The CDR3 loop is CASSPQEGAYGYTF. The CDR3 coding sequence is TGTGCCAGCAGTCCCCAGGAGGGGGCCTATGGCTACACCTTC.

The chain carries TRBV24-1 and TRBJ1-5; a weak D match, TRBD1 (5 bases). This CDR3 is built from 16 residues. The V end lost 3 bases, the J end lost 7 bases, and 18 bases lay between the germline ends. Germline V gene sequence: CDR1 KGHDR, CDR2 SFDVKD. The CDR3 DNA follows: TGTGCCACCAGTGATCCGAACGCCGGGGGTTTGCAGCCCCAGCATTTT. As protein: CATSDPNAGGLQPQHF.

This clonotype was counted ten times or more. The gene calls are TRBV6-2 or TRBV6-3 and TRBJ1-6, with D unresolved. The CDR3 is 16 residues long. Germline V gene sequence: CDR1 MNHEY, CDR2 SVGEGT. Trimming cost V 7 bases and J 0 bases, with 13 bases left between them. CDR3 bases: TGTGCCAGCACTAAAGGACGGAGCTCCTATAATTCACCCCTCCACTTT. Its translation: CASTKGRSSYNSPLHF.

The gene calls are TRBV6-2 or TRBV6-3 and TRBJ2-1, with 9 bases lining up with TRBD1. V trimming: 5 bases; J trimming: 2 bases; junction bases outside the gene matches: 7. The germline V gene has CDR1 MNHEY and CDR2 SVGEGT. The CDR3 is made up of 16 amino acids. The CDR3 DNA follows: TGTGCCAGCAGTCACGGTGGGGACAGGGCCTACAATGAGCAGTTCTTC. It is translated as CASSHGGDRAYNEQFF.

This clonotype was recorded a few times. The CDR3 region is CASNFRGGSEQYF. The CDR3, as DNA: TGTGCCAGCAATTTTAGGGGGGGCTCCGAGCAGTACTTC. The chain has TRBV28 and TRBJ2-7; the D gene is possibly TRBD2 (7 bases). V lost 7 bases and J 6 bases, leaving 16 bases between the germline ends. Germline assignment: CDR1 MDHEN and CDR2 SYDVKM. The CDR3 is made up of 13 amino acids.